The subject of this entry is one T cell receptor beta chain. What antigen it recognizes has not been identified. Per-nucleotide qualities are absent, and no much larger clonotype sits a single base away. In the ViraFEST assay, PBMC were stimulated with viral peptide pools, and antigen-specific CD4+ T cell clonotypes were then identified by expansion using TCR sequencing. After less than 13 days of culture, CD4+ T cells were isolated with the EasySep CD4+ T cell isolation kit. Participants received two doses of either the BNT162b2 or the mRNA-1273 mRNA SARS-CoV-2 vaccine. Negative nucleocapsid antibody results before and after vaccination confirmed that the healthy vaccine recipients had no prior SARS-CoV-2 infection. About 2.1 million PBMC per well were cultured with 10 ug/ml peptides in IMDM containing roughly 5% human AB serum, around 10 IU/ml IL-2 and gentamicin. On days 3 and 7, half of the culture medium was replaced with fresh IL-2-containing medium. Unless otherwise noted, each peptide stimulation condition was cultured in triplicate wells. PBMC were separated from whole blood using Ficoll-Paque Plus gradient centrifugation and were then either cryopreserved at -140C or used fresh. Overlapping peptide pools spanned the spike proteins of SARS-CoV-2 and the common cold coronaviruses HCoV-NL63, HCoV-OC43 and HCoV-229E. The QIAamp micro DNA kit was used to extract genomic DNA from the cultured CD4+ T cells.

This entry comes from a study of vaccination effects on CD4 cells after COVID-19 (dated by TCRdb to 2022 to 2024). Regarding the complete study: Across the study, the median time from the second dose to post-vaccine sampling was 72 days (range 14 to 241). The study compared SARS-CoV-2 spike-specific CD4+ TCR repertoires before and after mRNA vaccination in COVID-19 convalescent patients and infection-naive vaccine recipients. A total of 10 COVID-19 convalescent patients and a handful of SARS-CoV-2-naive healthy vaccine recipients were included in the full study. The Oncomine TCR Beta short-read assay on an Illumina iSeq 100 was used to sequence cultures from other donors in the study. The research as a whole found: Limitations of the study were the small number of convalescent patients and the absence of early post-infection timepoints. Both infection-induced and vaccine-induced clones contracted markedly at late post-vaccination timepoints, which is consistent with waning T cell responses. In healthy vaccine recipients, vaccine-induced clones were almost all SARS-CoV-2 mono-reactive, with only 1 of 255 cross-reactive with common cold coronaviruses.

The germline V gene provides CDR1 MDHEN and CDR2 SYDVKM. After removal of 5 bases from V and 5 bases from J, the junction retains 14 bases not matched to a gene. From cysteine to phenylalanine, the CDR3 is 17 amino acids long. This entry keeps only the CDR3 DNA: 51 bases, framed from base 1. The library relied on the immunoSEQ multiplex PCR assay. DNA from the cultured and isolated CD4+ T cells underwent TCR beta CDR3 sequencing. In the authors' own workflow: The analysis removed non-productive TCR sequences, trimmed reads to the CDR3 region, and retained only CDR3s that were 7 or more amino acids long. Antigen-specific clonotypes were identified using the MANAFEST web app by comparison of expansion in peptide wells against reference cultures. For clones to be considered positive, expansion at FDR<0.05 versus reference and all other wells, an odds ratio above 5, and a frequency above 0.1% in two replicate wells were required. Clonotypes significantly expanded in SARS-CoV-2 spike wells and in at least one common cold coronavirus spike condition were defined as cross-reactive. CDR3 similarity was assessed by Levenshtein distance with the stringdist R package, and unrooted trees were built with ape in R 3.6.1. Not all clones reach the TCRdb copy of this immuneACCESS table, which keeps in-frame sequences only. Checked studies attribute under half of the gap to unresolved V genes and leave the rest unexplained. V, J and clone size derive from that table, while D and trimming were established from the DNA sequence. Counted in this sample were 70,000 to 85,000 clones; 70% to 90% of them appeared once. The ten largest clones add up to more than 1% of the sample.

Sequenced here: CD4+ T cells from PBMCs cultured with HCoV-229E spike peptides, sampled after COVID-19 vaccination. The sample's cell subset or site label, decoded: HCoV-229E spike overlapping peptide pool stimulation. The TCR comes from a human donor who received a COVID-19 vaccine. The chain is made from TRBV28 and TRBJ1-4; 7 bases in the middle match TRBD1. In nucleotide form, the sequence is TGTGCCAGCAGTGCGGGGGGACAGCTAGTTAACAATGAAAAACTGTTTTTT. This sequence encodes CASSAGGQLVNNEKLFF.